A single sample gave rise to the 24 T cell receptor beta chains below, sequenced in a study of identical twins. TCRdb re-called the 5' RACE reads with MiXCR, one entry per CDR3 protein. The top ten clones hold about 1.6% of a sample with about 900,000 distinct CDR3 sequences, more than 9% of them seen once. These data also featured in a second study, about yellow fever vaccine responses in identical twins.

Sequencing input: PBMCs. These receptor sequences come from a woman under 30 in good health.

This clonotype showed up just a few times. The chain joins TRBV2 to TRBJ2-1; D may be TRBD1 or TRBD2 (6 bases each). CDR3 size: 16 residues. CDR1 SNHLY and CDR2 FYNNEI come from the germline V gene. V was shortened by 3 bases and J by 8 bases, with 20 bases between the two germline ends. The CDR3 nucleotides are TGTGCCAGCAGTGATGGGGGGCGATTAGCGTTCTATGAGCAGTTCTTC. It is translated as CASSDGGRLAFYEQFF.

J is TRBJ2-1 and V is TRBV12-3 or TRBV12-4; the match to TRBD2 covers 8 bases. With 5 bases clipped from V and 3 bases from J, the junction kept 3 bases outside the gene matches. The CDR3 length is 14 residues. The DNA of the CDR3 is TGTGCCAGCAGTAGCGGGGGCCACTACAATGAGCAGTTCTTC. Its translation is CASSSGGHYNEQFF.

The chain couples TRBV6-1 to TRBJ1-5, with TRBD1 identical over 8 bases. This CDR3 spans 19 amino acids. Germline V lookup: CDR1 MNHNS, CDR2 SASEGT. V lost 5 bases to trimming and J lost 0 bases; unmatched junction nucleotides: 15. The CDR3 bases are TGTGCCAGCAGTCCGAGGACAGGGCAGATGAGACATAGCAATCAGCCCCAGCATTTT. Translated: CASSPRTGQMRHSNQPQHF.

This clonotype was found a few times. The chain employs TRBV28 and TRBJ2-5, with 11 bases aligning to TRBD2. The CDR3 is made up of 16 amino acids. V shed 6 bases, J shed 1 base, and the junction held 7 bases outside the gene matches. CDR1 MDHEN and CDR2 SYDVKM come from the germline V gene. The CDR3 loop reads CASSPTGLAVQETQYF. The DNA for the CDR3 is TGTGCCAGCAGCCCTACGGGACTAGCGGTCCAAGAGACCCAGTACTTC.

The chain has TRBV20-1 and TRBJ2-1; 14 bases line up with TRBD2. CDR1 and CDR2 (germline): DFQATT, SNEGSKA (reference sequence). Trimming cost V 5 bases and J 4 bases; bases outside gene matches: 16. There are 19 residues in the CDR3. CDR3 region: CSAVGTSGRSRGEYNEQFF. CDR3 nucleotide sequence: TGCAGTGCTGTGGGGACTAGCGGGAGATCAAGGGGGGAATACAATGAGCAGTTCTTC.

V gene TRBV11-3 combines with J gene TRBJ2-7, with 12 bases fitting TRBD1. V gave up 2 bases and J gave up 7 bases; unmatched junction bases: 9. CDR1 is SGHNT and CDR2 is YENEEA in the germline V gene. The CDR3 loop spans 16 amino acids. The CDR3 sequence: CASSLRLGQGAGEQYF. CDR3 DNA: TGTGCCAGCAGCTTACGCCTGGGACAGGGGGCGGGGGAGCAGTACTTC.

Concerning this clonotype itself: Relative to the germline gene, one junction end is altered; a read error may explain this. This chain links TRBV6-4 with TRBJ2-7; TRBD1 matches 10 bases. CDR1 MRHNA and CDR2 SNTAGT come from the germline V gene. The CDR3 runs to 15 residues. CDR3 DNA sequence: TGTGCCAGCAGTGCAGCAGGGGACAGGGGCTACGACCAGTACTTC. Protein product: CASSAAGDRGYDQYF.

The V gene is TRBV20-1, the J gene TRBJ2-1, with a tentative D call TRBD2 (5 bases). V shed 5 bases and J shed 8 bases, with 16 bases lying between them. From germline, CDR1 is DFQATT and CDR2 SNEGSKA (reference sequence). The CDR3 length is 13 residues. CDR3 nucleotides: TGCAGTGCTGAAGGACTTGGATGGGATGAGCAGTTCTTC. This gives the protein CSAEGLGWDEQFF.

This clonotype was detected a few times. The rearrangement joins TRBV10-3 to TRBJ2-1, with a possible D match to TRBD2 (6 bases). Germline V CDR1 and CDR2: ENHRY, SYGVKD. The CDR3 is 14 amino acids. V was pared by 10 bases and J by 0 bases, with 13 bases between. The CDR3 DNA reads TGTGCCACTATGCCGGGAGCCTCCTACAATGAGCAGTTCTTC. Translation gives CATMPGASYNEQFF.

This clonotype was found a few times. In DNA form, the CDR3 reads TGTGCCAGCAGAGGACTGGGAGACACCGGGGAGCTGTTTTTT. This sequence encodes CASRGLGDTGELFF. The V gene is TRBV6-1, the J gene TRBJ2-2; a weak D match, TRBD2 (5 bases). CDR1 and CDR2 (germline): MNHNS, SASEGT. The CDR3 spans 14 residues. V lost 6 bases and J 3 bases, leaving 11 bases between the germline ends.

The chain is built from TRBV27 and TRBJ2-3; 9 bases are a match to TRBD1. Germline V lookup: CDR1 MNHEY, CDR2 SMNVEV (reference sequence). This CDR3 comprises 16 residues. The ends lost 5 bases at V and 6 bases at J; junction bases unmatched: 12. The CDR3, as DNA: TGTGCCAGCAGTCGCGTCCCGGGACAGGGAACCGATACGCAGTATTTT. This encodes CASSRVPGQGTDTQYF.

This clonotype is a singleton in its sample. The chain is built from TRBV5-5 and TRBJ2-7; 9 nucleotides line up with TRBD1. Germline CDR1 reads SGHKS; CDR2 reads YYEKEE (reference sequence). The V and J ends lost 0 bases and 2 bases, in that order; junction bases with no gene match: 6. The CDR3 covers 16 residues. CDR3 sequence: CASSLVTGGTTYEQYV. The CDR3 bases are TGTGCCAGCAGCTTGGTCACAGGGGGCACCACCTACGAGCAGTACGTC.

At least ten counts were recorded for this clonotype. The chain employs TRBV7-6 and TRBJ2-7; the D gene is possibly TRBD2 (6 bases). The CDR3 loop spans 13 amino acids. CDR1 is SGHVS, CDR2 FNYEAQ, per germline. With 3 bases removed from V and 2 bases from J, the gap between germline ends came to 8 bases. CDR3 coding DNA: TGTGCCAGCAGCTTTGGCGGGACCTACGAGCAGTACTTC. It specifies CASSFGGTYEQYF.

This clonotype was seen a few times. This rearrangement joins TRBV29-1 to TRBJ1-2; D is ambiguous. The V and J ends lost 7 bases and 7 bases respectively, with 13 bases between them. The CDR3 loop spans 11 amino acids. Germline CDR1 reads SQVTM; CDR2 reads ANQGSEA. DNA for the CDR3: TGCAGCGGTGGAGAGGGATTTGGCTACACCTTC. Amino acid sequence: CSGGEGFGYTF.

This clonotype has a handful of counts. The rearrangement links TRBV29-1 to TRBJ1-1; D remains unclear. Germline CDR1 and CDR2: SQVTM and ANQGSEA. V was cut by 5 bases and J by 2 bases, with 3 bases left in between. This CDR3 contains 10 residues. DNA for the CDR3: TGCAGCGTTCAAAACACTGAAGCTTTCTTT. Translation gives CSVQNTEAFF.

This clonotype was counted only a few times. The chain links TRBV10-2 to TRBJ2-3; D may be TRBD1 (5 bases). This CDR3 region has 16 residues. V was clipped by 6 bases and J by 6 bases, with 22 bases between them. Germline CDR1 and CDR2: WSHSY and SAAADI. The CDR3 bases are TGCGCCAGCAGAGAAGAAAACCCAGGGATCTTGGATACGCAGTATTTT. Encoded protein: CASREENPGILDTQYF.

A few counts support this clonotype. The chain recombines TRBV29-1 with TRBJ2-7, with D unclear. CDR1 is SQVTM, CDR2 ANQGSEA, per germline. The CDR3 spans 14 residues. The germline V and J ends were trimmed by 2 bases and 0 bases, with 11 bases remaining between them. CDR3 sequence reads: CSVENVGGSYEQYF. CDR3 sequence (DNA): TGCAGCGTTGAAAATGTTGGCGGCTCCTACGAGCAGTACTTC.

This clonotype was picked up many times. V is TRBV3-1 and J is TRBJ2-1, with unresolved D. Per germline, CDR1 LGHDT and CDR2 YNNKEL (reference sequence). The CDR3 contains 12 residues. Trimming pared 0 bases from V and 10 bases from J, leaving 7 bases between. The CDR3 region has the DNA TGTGCCAGCAGCCAAGAGACACCAGAGCAGTTCTTC. Its protein is CASSQETPEQFF.

This clonotype came up a few times. J is TRBJ1-1 and V is TRBV2; 7 nucleotides match TRBD1. V was pared by 7 bases and J by 3 bases, with 8 bases of the junction left unmatched. Germline CDR1 and CDR2: SNHLY and FYNNEI. The CDR3 length is 14 residues. Here the CDR3 DNA reads TGTGCCAGCAACCGGAGGGGGCCGGACACTGAAGCTTTCTTT. The encoded protein is CASNRRGPDTEAFF.

The chain joins TRBV12-3 or TRBV12-4 to TRBJ2-7, with D possibly being TRBD2 (6 bases). Trimming took 3 bases from V and 6 from J, leaving 15 bases between them. The CDR3 is 14 amino acids. In DNA form, the CDR3 reads TGTGCCAGCAGTTTCGCCGGAGGGCCGGGCGAGCAGTACTTC. Translation: CASSFAGGPGEQYF.

This clonotype was recorded a few times. The V call is TRBV20-1, the J call TRBJ2-2, with 11 bases matching TRBD2. CDR3 length: 15 residues. Germline V gene sequence: CDR1 DFQATT, CDR2 SNEGSKA (reference sequence). CDR3 region: CSATLAGELTGELFF. The CDR3 bases are TGCAGCGCCACACTAGCGGGGGAGCTCACCGGGGAGCTGTTTTTT.

The chain combines TRBV12-3 or TRBV12-4 with TRBJ1-1; tentatively, D is TRBD1 (5 bases). CDR3 size: 13 residues. Trimming left V 7 bases short and J 4 bases short, with 13 bases between. CDR3 nucleotide sequence: TGTGCCAGCAATGTGGGGACGCTCACTGAAGCTTTCTTT. The encoded protein is CASNVGTLTEAFF.

The chain joins TRBV28 to TRBJ1-3; D call uncertain. The CDR3 consists of 15 residues. Trimming left V 4 bases short and J 1 base short, with 11 bases between. Germline V gene sequence: CDR1 MDHEN, CDR2 SYDVKM. Here the CDR3 DNA reads TGTGCCAGCAGTTCCCATCAGGAATCTGGAAACACCATATATTTT. This sequence encodes CASSSHQESGNTIYF.

This clonotype has more than one count but fewer than ten. This sequence joins TRBV13 and TRBJ2-5; 8 nucleotides agree with TRBD1. CDR1 is PRHDT and CDR2 is FYEKMQ in the germline V gene (reference sequence). J was trimmed by 2 bases and V by 5 bases; bases with no gene match: 7. The length of the CDR3 is 15 residues. The CDR3 DNA follows: TGTGCCAGCAGCGGCGAACAGGGGGTACAAGAGACCCAGTACTTC. It codes for CASSGEQGVQETQYF.